Presented here are 5 T cell receptor beta chains from one specimen sequenced in a study of cytomegalovirus exposure and HLA in healthy donors. PCR primers comprised 60 Vbeta and 13 Jbeta primers. TCRdb's copy holds only in-frame clones and misses some; the assay was immunoSEQ multiplex PCR. The table has 150,000 or so clones, around three fifths seen once. Material for sequencing was PBMCs. The receptors were sampled from a woman aged 30 to 39 in good health and CMV-seropositive.

The rearrangement joins TRBV7-2 to TRBJ2-5, with D maybe TRBD1 (6 bases). V lost 4 bases and J 5 bases, leaving 14 bases between the germline ends. The CDR3 is made up of 14 amino acids. Germline-derived CDR1 and CDR2 are SGHTA and FQGNSA. For the CDR3, the DNA is TGTGCCAGCAGCTCTCGGGACATACCGGAGACCCAGTACTTC. This gives the protein CASSSRDIPETQYF.

This chain links TRBV2 with TRBJ2-5; the D is unclear. The end of the DNA is better explained by TRBJ2-7, so the J call may be wrong. The CDR3 totals 11 residues. Looked up from germline, CDR1 is SNHLY and CDR2 is FYNNEI. The CDR3 DNA sequence: TGTGCCAGCAGTTTCACCTACGAGCAGTACTTC. This gives the protein CASSFTYEQYF.

The chain joins TRBV7-9 to TRBJ1-2; tentatively, D is TRBD1 (6 bases). The germline V gene has CDR1 SEHNR and CDR2 FQNEAQ (reference sequence). There are 14 residues in the CDR3. With 4 bases removed from V and 8 bases from J, the gap between germline ends came to 17 bases. The CDR3 coding sequence is TGTGCCAGCAGCTCTAGTTGGTCAGGGGAAGGCTACACCTTC. Its protein product is CASSSSWSGEGYTF.

This chain links TRBV7-9 with TRBJ2-3, with a tentative D call TRBD2 (5 bases). This CDR3 spans 12 amino acids. Trimming stripped 11 bases from V and 0 bases from J, with 9 bases between. Looked up from germline, CDR1 is SEHNR and CDR2 is FQNEAQ (reference sequence). CDR3 amino acids: CAPEESTDTQYF. CDR3 in DNA: TGTGCCCCGGAGGAGAGCACAGATACGCAGTATTTT.

This chain's CDR3 is CASSSYLLGRSTEAFF. The CDR3, as DNA: TGTGCCAGCAGTTCCTATCTTCTTGGGCGTAGCACTGAAGCTTTCTTT. V is TRBV27 and J is TRBJ1-1; D ambiguous. From germline, CDR1 is MNHEY and CDR2 SMNVEV (reference sequence). The CDR3 has 16 residues. V was clipped by 4 bases and J by 4 bases, with 19 bases between them.